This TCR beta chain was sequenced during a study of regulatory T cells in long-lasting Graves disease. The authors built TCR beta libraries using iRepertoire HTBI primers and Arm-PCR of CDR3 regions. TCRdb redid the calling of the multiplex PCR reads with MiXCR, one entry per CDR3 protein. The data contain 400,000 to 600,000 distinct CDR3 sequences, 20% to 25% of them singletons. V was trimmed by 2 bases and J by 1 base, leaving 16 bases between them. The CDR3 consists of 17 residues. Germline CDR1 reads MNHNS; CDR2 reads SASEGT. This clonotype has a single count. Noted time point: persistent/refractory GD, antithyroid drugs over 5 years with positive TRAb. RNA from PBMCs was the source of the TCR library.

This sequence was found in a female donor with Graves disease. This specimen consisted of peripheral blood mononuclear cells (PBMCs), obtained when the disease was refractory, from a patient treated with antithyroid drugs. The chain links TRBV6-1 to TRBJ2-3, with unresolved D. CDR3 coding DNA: TGTGCCAGCAGTGAATCCGGCCCACTACTGGGCACAGATACGCAGTATTTT. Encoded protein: CASSESGPLLGTDTQYF.